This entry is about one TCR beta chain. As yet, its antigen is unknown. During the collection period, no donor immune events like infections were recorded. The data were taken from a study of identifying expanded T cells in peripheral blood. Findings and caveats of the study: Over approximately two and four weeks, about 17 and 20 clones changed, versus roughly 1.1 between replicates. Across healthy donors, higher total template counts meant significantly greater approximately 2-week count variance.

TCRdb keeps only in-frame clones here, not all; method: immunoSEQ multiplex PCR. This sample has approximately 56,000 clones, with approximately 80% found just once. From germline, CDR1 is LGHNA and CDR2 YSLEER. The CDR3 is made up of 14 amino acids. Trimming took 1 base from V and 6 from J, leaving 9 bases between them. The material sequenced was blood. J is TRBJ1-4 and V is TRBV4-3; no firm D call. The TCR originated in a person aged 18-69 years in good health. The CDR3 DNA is TGCGCCAGCAGCCAAGGAGGGTTTGATGAAAAACTGTTTTTT. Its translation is CASSQGGFDEKLFF.